A selection of T cell receptor beta chains follows, all from one sample in a study of blood T cell repertoires in COVID-19. Sequencing was performed with immunoSEQ multiplex PCR; in TCRdb, only in-frame clones are kept and a portion is missing. This sample carries approximately 200,000 clones, approximately 83% of them seen once, and the ten largest clones take 10% to 11%. Sequencing was done on a sample of peripheral blood. These receptors were taken from a human donor with active or convalescent COVID-19. The donor label of this sample is uncertain. CDR3s include the opening cysteine and the closing phenylalanine or tryptophan. Fields, in order: D gene, clone size, J gene, V gene, CDR3 protein, CDR3 DNA. D genes are given only for firm matches. Clone size is not always given. Where it is, it says once, few, many or a class for expanded clones.

D: NA
size: NA
J: TRBJ2-1
V: TRBV15
CDR3: CATSRDQAVVVNEQFF
DNA: TGTGCCACCAGCAGAGATCAGGCTGTGGTCGTCAATGAGCAGTTCTTC

D: TRBD1
size: NA
J: TRBJ1-1
V: TRBV12-3/TRBV12-4
CDR3: CASGETGRPEAFF
DNA: TGTGCCAGCGGAGAGACAGGGAGGCCTGAAGCTTTCTTT

D: NA
size: few
J: TRBJ1-4
V: TRBV2
CDR3: CASSRAPGINEKLFF
DNA: TGTGCCAGCAGCCGGGCGCCGGGAATAAATGAAAAACTGTTTTTT

D: NA
size: NA
J: TRBJ1-2
V: TRBV19
CDR3: CASAPQEVYGYTF
DNA: TGTGCCAGCGCCCCCCAGGAGGTTTATGGCTACACCTTC

D: TRBD2
size: NA
J: TRBJ2-5
V: TRBV6-5
CDR3: CASSSPGGAEETQYF
DNA: TGTGCCAGCAGTTCCCCCGGGGGGGCTGAAGAGACCCAGTACTTC

D: TRBD2
size: few
J: TRBJ2-7
V: TRBV10-1
CDR3: CASSPAGGPREQYF
DNA: TGCGCCAGCAGTCCAGCGGGAGGGCCCCGGGAGCAGTACTTC

D: NA
size: NA
J: TRBJ2-2
V: TRBV5-4
CDR3: CASNLKQGRGELFF
DNA: TGTGCCAGCAACCTAAAACAGGGAAGGGGGGAGCTGTTTTTT

D: TRBD1
size: NA
J: TRBJ2-7
V: TRBV6-5
CDR3: CASSRDRVYEQYF
DNA: TGTGCCAGCAGTCGGGACAGGGTTTACGAGCAGTACTTC

D: TRBD1
size: NA
J: TRBJ1-1
V: TRBV28
CDR3: CASSLAGGTEAFF
DNA: TGTGCCAGCAGTTTAGCAGGGGGCACTGAAGCTTTCTTT

D: TRBD2
size: NA
J: TRBJ2-1
V: TRBV5-4
CDR3: CASSPGLAGGLDEQFF
DNA: TGTGCCAGCAGCCCGGGACTAGCGGGGGGGCTCGATGAGCAGTTCTTC

D: TRBD1
size: NA
J: TRBJ2-5
V: TRBV7-9
CDR3: CASSFWTGKETQYF
DNA: TGTGCCAGCAGCTTTTGGACAGGGAAAGAGACCCAGTACTTC

D: TRBD2
size: NA
J: TRBJ2-1
V: TRBV9
CDR3: CASSVAPSGRNLAYNEQFF
DNA: TGTGCCAGCAGCGTAGCCCCTAGCGGGAGGAATTTGGCCTACAATGAGCAGTTCTTC

D: TRBD2
size: NA
J: TRBJ2-7
V: TRBV7-8
CDR3: CASSLVAGVSGEQYF
DNA: TGTGCCAGCAGCTTAGTAGCGGGAGTATCCGGCGAGCAGTACTTC

D: TRBD2
size: once
J: TRBJ2-2
V: TRBV5-6
CDR3: CASSLVSAGAGELFF
DNA: TGTGCCAGCAGCTTGGTCTCAGCGGGGGCCGGGGAGCTGTTTTTT

D: NA
size: NA
J: TRBJ1-2
V: TRBV19
CDR3: CASKKEVSGYTF
DNA: TGTGCCAGTAAAAAGGAGGTTAGCGGCTACACCTTC

D: TRBD2
size: NA
J: TRBJ2-1
V: TRBV10-3
CDR3: CATGTSGVGVRNEQFF
DNA: TGTGCCACCGGGACTAGCGGGGTGGGTGTGAGGAATGAGCAGTTCTTC

D: TRBD1
size: NA
J: TRBJ1-5
V: TRBV7-9
CDR3: CASSPAPGQGRVNQPQHF
DNA: TGTGCCAGCAGCCCAGCCCCCGGACAGGGAAGGGTCAATCAGCCCCAGCATTTT

D: TRBD2
size: once
J: TRBJ2-3
V: TRBV6-1
CDR3: CASSGQTRSSGASSTDTQYF
DNA: TGTGCCAGCAGTGGCCAAACGAGGAGCAGCGGGGCCTCTAGCACAGATACGCAGTATTTT

D: TRBD2
size: once
J: TRBJ2-5
V: TRBV27
CDR3: CASSLSWGGRETQYF
DNA: TGTGCCAGCAGTTTATCGTGGGGGGGGAGGGAGACCCAGTACTTC

D: NA
size: NA
J: TRBJ2-1
V: TRBV5-1
CDR3: CASSWGLHNEQFF
DNA: TGCGCCAGCAGCTGGGGACTTCACAATGAGCAGTTCTTC

D: NA
size: few
J: TRBJ2-1
V: TRBV7-9
CDR3: CACGVYNEQFF
DNA: TGTGCCTGCGGGGTATACAATGAGCAGTTCTTC

D: NA
size: NA
J: TRBJ1-6
V: TRBV27
CDR3: CASSLSRGNSPLHF
DNA: TGTGCCAGCAGTTTATCAAGGGGCAATTCACCCCTCCACTTT

D: NA
size: once
J: TRBJ1-5
V: TRBV11-2
CDR3: CASSLDVLRGGGQPQHF
DNA: TGTGCCAGCAGCTTAGATGTTTTGAGGGGGGGTGGTCAGCCCCAGCATTTT

D: NA
size: NA
J: TRBJ2-7
V: TRBV9
CDR3: CASSVNSGPPYEQYF
DNA: TGTGCCAGCAGCGTAAATTCAGGGCCCCCCTACGAGCAGTACTTC

D: TRBD2
size: NA
J: TRBJ2-5
V: TRBV7-3
CDR3: CASSLSGLAGVETQYF
DNA: TGTGCCAGCAGCCTGTCGGGACTAGCGGGAGTGGAGACCCAGTACTTC

D: NA
size: NA
J: TRBJ1-1
V: TRBV7-3
CDR3: CASSFGNTEAFF
DNA: TGTGCCAGCAGCTTCGGGAACACTGAAGCTTTCTTT

D: TRBD1
size: NA
J: TRBJ2-1
V: TRBV6-6
CDR3: CASSWAGGQGGNEQFF
DNA: TGTGCCAGCAGTTGGGCCGGAGGACAGGGGGGCAATGAGCAGTTCTTC

D: TRBD2
size: NA
J: TRBJ2-7
V: TRBV18
CDR3: CASSAGTSGIYEQYF
DNA: TGTGCCAGCTCAGCCGGGACTAGCGGGATCTACGAGCAGTACTTC

D: NA
size: NA
J: TRBJ2-3
V: TRBV30
CDR3: CAWSETDTDTQYF
DNA: TGTGCCTGGAGTGAGACAGACACAGATACGCAGTATTTT

D: TRBD2
size: NA
J: TRBJ2-5
V: TRBV2
CDR3: CASRRLAGPSQETQYF
DNA: TGTGCCAGCAGGCGACTAGCGGGCCCCTCCCAAGAGACCCAGTACTTC

D: TRBD1
size: NA
J: TRBJ1-1
V: TRBV6-6
CDR3: CASSADRGNTEAFF
DNA: TGTGCCAGCAGCGCCGACAGGGGGAACACTGAAGCTTTCTTT

D: NA
size: NA
J: TRBJ2-7
V: TRBV7-2
CDR3: CASSKPDSFRYEQYF
DNA: TGTGCCAGCAGTAAGCCGGACAGTTTTAGGTACGAGCAGTACTTC

D: NA
size: NA
J: TRBJ1-2
V: TRBV3-1/TRBV3-2
CDR3: CASSRSNYGYTF
DNA: TGTGCCAGCAGCCGTTCGAACTATGGCTACACCTTC

D: NA
size: NA
J: TRBJ1-2
V: TRBV3-1/TRBV3-2
CDR3: CASSPREDNGYTF
DNA: TGTGCCAGCAGCCCCCGCGAGGATAATGGCTACACCTTC

D: NA
size: NA
J: TRBJ2-7
V: TRBV3-1/TRBV3-2
CDR3: CASSQDVVQGRGYGEQYF
DNA: TGTGCCAGCAGCCAAGATGTTGTTCAGGGGAGAGGTTATGGCGAGCAGTACTTC

D: TRBD1
size: once
J: TRBJ1-2
V: TRBV19
CDR3: CASRDRGNYGYTF
DNA: TGTGCCAGTAGAGACAGGGGAAACTATGGCTACACCTTC

D: TRBD2
size: many
J: TRBJ2-1
V: TRBV5-5
CDR3: CASSLSVASGGAREQFF
DNA: TGTGCCAGCAGCTTGAGTGTGGCTAGCGGGGGGGCTCGAGAGCAGTTCTTC

D: TRBD2
size: NA
J: TRBJ2-3
V: TRBV7-6
CDR3: CASSLAASGSTDTQYF
DNA: TGTGCCAGCAGCTTAGCTGCTAGCGGGAGTACAGATACGCAGTATTTT

D: TRBD1
size: NA
J: TRBJ2-3
V: TRBV7-2
CDR3: CASSLKGTGYMDTQYF
DNA: TGTGCCAGCAGCTTAAAGGGGACAGGGTACATGGATACGCAGTATTTT

D: TRBD2
size: NA
J: TRBJ2-4
V: TRBV2
CDR3: CASSGLAGLAKNIQYF
DNA: TGTGCCAGCAGCGGACTAGCGGGACTGGCCAAAAACATTCAGTACTTC

D: NA
size: NA
J: TRBJ1-1
V: TRBV6-2/TRBV6-3
CDR3: CASSAAPGAGFTEAFF
DNA: TGTGCCAGCAGCGCGGCCCCAGGGGCTGGGTTCACTGAAGCTTTCTTT

D: TRBD1
size: NA
J: TRBJ1-5
V: TRBV4-1
CDR3: CASSPSAQGFSNQPQHF
DNA: TGCGCCAGCAGCCCGAGTGCACAGGGGTTCAGCAATCAGCCCCAGCATTTT

D: TRBD1
size: NA
J: TRBJ1-2
V: TRBV7-9
CDR3: CASSLVHGAQGGQGYTF
DNA: TGTGCCAGCAGCTTAGTTCATGGCGCACAGGGGGGTCAAGGCTACACCTTC

D: NA
size: NA
J: TRBJ2-2
V: TRBV28
CDR3: CASSLVPSDTGELFF
DNA: TGTGCCAGCAGTTTGGTACCCTCGGACACCGGGGAGCTGTTTTTT

D: NA
size: NA
J: TRBJ2-1
V: TRBV4-2
CDR3: CASSPTTSREQFF
DNA: TGTGCCAGCAGTCCCACGACATCTCGCGAGCAGTTCTTC

D: TRBD2
size: NA
J: TRBJ2-2
V: TRBV19
CDR3: CASTGTRGAGELFF
DNA: TGTGCCAGTACCGGGACTAGGGGGGCCGGGGAGCTGTTTTTT

D: TRBD1
size: NA
J: TRBJ1-2
V: TRBV28
CDR3: CASRTTRGLRYGYTF
DNA: TGTGCCAGCAGAACAACCAGGGGGCTTCGCTATGGCTACACCTTC

D: TRBD2
size: NA
J: TRBJ2-7
V: TRBV28
CDR3: CASTTRGGWSGSYEQYF
DNA: TGTGCCAGCACCACCCGAGGAGGTTGGAGCGGGAGCTACGAGCAGTACTTC

D: NA
size: once
J: TRBJ2-7
V: TRBV7-9
CDR3: CASSLSGLSYEQYF
DNA: TGTGCCAGCAGCTTGAGCGGGCTCTCCTACGAGCAGTACTTC

D: TRBD1
size: few
J: TRBJ1-4
V: TRBV25-1
CDR3: CASSDWTGEVEKLFF
DNA: TGTGCCAGCAGTGACTGGACAGGGGAGGTAGAAAAACTGTTTTTT

D: TRBD2
size: NA
J: TRBJ2-1
V: TRBV5-1
CDR3: CASSLGSGSYNEQFF
DNA: TGCGCCAGCAGCTTGGGTAGCGGGAGCTACAATGAGCAGTTCTTC

D: NA
size: NA
J: TRBJ1-1
V: TRBV5-6
CDR3: CASSLAEAAVAFF
DNA: TGTGCCAGCAGCTTGGCCGAAGCCGCGGTGGCTTTCTTT

D: TRBD1
size: NA
J: TRBJ2-2
V: TRBV18
CDR3: CASSPPHGTGGMGGELFF
DNA: TGTGCCAGCTCACCACCGCACGGGACAGGGGGCATGGGCGGGGAGCTGTTTTTT

D: NA
size: NA
J: TRBJ2-3
V: TRBV7-6
CDR3: CASSLDPGVGDTQYF
DNA: TGTGCCAGCAGCTTAGATCCGGGAGTTGGTGATACGCAGTATTTT

D: NA
size: NA
J: TRBJ2-7
V: TRBV19
CDR3: CASSIMEGPSYEQYF
DNA: TGTGCCAGTAGTATAATGGAGGGTCCCTCCTACGAGCAGTACTTC

D: NA
size: once
J: TRBJ2-7
V: TRBV27
CDR3: CASSPTAGGLSYEQYF
DNA: TGTGCCAGCAGCCCGACGGCAGGGGGACTTTCCTACGAGCAGTACTTC